This TCR beta chain is from a study of spatial heterogeneity in lung cancer (dated by TCRdb to about 2019). Describing the broader study: Beta-chain transcripts were consistently detected in greater numbers than alpha-chain transcripts, which likely reflects a higher abundance of beta-chain transcripts. In the raw uncorrected reads, each unique combination of TCR and UMI appeared on average more than ten times. The study quantitatively compared TCR alpha and beta repertoires across multiple tumor regions, matched nontumor lung and blood in non-small cell lung cancer. At surgery, about 210 tumor regions, roughly 63 matched nontumor lung samples and about 56 PBMC samples were TCR-sequenced for both alpha and beta chains. TCR repertoire features were related to nonsynonymous mutation counts determined by whole-exome sequencing of tumor tissue. TCR transcript counts in tumor regions correlated strongly with a T cell transcriptional module score from matched bulk RNA-seq.

V loses 1 base, J loses 3 bases, and the germline ends lie 10 bases apart. Reading the germline V gene gives CDR1 SGHTA and CDR2 FQGNSA. From the cysteine through the phenylalanine, the CDR3 covers 15 amino acids. Here the CDR3 DNA is all that survives: 45 bases in frame from base 1. The sample's time point label is to be understood as: sample taken at primary tumor resection. Samples were obtained from 72 patients with early-stage, untreated non-small cell lung cancer from the lung TRACERx cohort. Without any cell sorting, TCR sequencing was performed on whole RNA extracted either from tumor and nontumor lung tissue or from cryopreserved PBMC samples. Patients were selected for TCR sequencing only if sufficient RNA was available from at least two tumor regions. A lung pathologist reviewed the tumor and adjacent nontumor lung specimens before the specimens were selected. This clonotype has a handful of counts. The antigen it binds to is not known. No much larger clone exists at a distance of one base, and base qualities are not known.

Library creation used 5' RACE. The instrument given in TCRdb is NextSeq 500. To allow correction of PCR and sequencing errors, the TCR library protocol tagged every TCR cDNA molecule with a unique molecular identifier. Per the original workflow: TCR identification, UMI-based error correction and CDR3 extraction were performed with Decombinator tools. Expanded TCRs were defined as those above a frequency of 2 per 1,000, corresponding to the top 1% of the tumor frequency distribution. Expanded tumor TCRs were classed as regional if statistically deemed absent (corrected P<0.05) from at least one tumor region, otherwise ubiquitous. Each repertoire was subsampled 100 times to 5,000 TCRs, after which Renyi diversity was computed with the R vegan package. CDR3 similarity networks were constructed using string-kernel similarity of amino acid triplets, with links drawn between CDR3s whose pairwise similarity was above 0.82. TCRdb redid the processing of the public reads, applying fastp at Q25 and MiXCR, and retained in-frame beta chains. Identical CDR3 proteins give one entry, which carries the most common genes and DNA. None of the V and J calls come from the authors' own analysis; TCRdb made them. Recorded for this sample are some 8,300 distinct CDR3 sequences; 5% of them occurred a single time. The biggest ten clones account for approximately 15% of the sample.

Study-level results and caveats: TCR-seq was estimated to cover only approximately 6.6% of tumor T cells for alpha chains and about 13% for beta chains. Additional single-cell paired TCR alpha and beta sequencing was considered necessary to confirm, at a functional level, the hypothesis that regional TCRs recognize regional mutations. Counts of ubiquitous and regional expanded TCRs were found to correlate with counts of ubiquitous and regional nonsynonymous mutations, respectively. The tumor nonsynonymous mutation count correlated with the number of expanded alpha and beta TCRs within the tumor.

The TCR sequence derives from a female donor with early-stage non-small cell lung cancer. The specimen comprised lung tumor tissue, sampled at surgery. The V and J segments used are TRBV7-2 and TRBJ1-5; matching of 6 bases hints at TRBD1 as the D gene. In nucleotides, the sequence is TGTGCCAGCAGCTTAGACTGGACAGTCAATCAGCCCCAGCATTTT. This codes for CASSLDWTVNQPQHF.